The entry that follows covers one T cell receptor beta chain sequence. Its target is not known. This sample is drawn from a study of T cell responses to AZD1222 COVID-19 vaccine. Study outcomes and limitations: Spike-spanning, vaccine-associated CD4 TCRs were dominant at 160-218 and 743-854. Only after the peak T cell response were repertoires sampled.

The V end lost 3 bases, the J end lost 7 bases, and 16 bases lay between the germline ends. CDR1 is MDHEN and CDR2 is SYDVKM in the germline V gene. CDR3 length equals 15 residues. Repertoires were generated with immunoSEQ multiplex PCR, while TCRdb's copy carries only in-frame clones and drops some. The sample lists 150,000 to 200,000 clones, 94% occurring once. The chain has TRBV28 and TRBJ1-5, with no clear D. The sequence was collected from an adult in good health. The specimen comprised peripheral blood, sampled on day 0 of AZD1222 vaccination. The DNA of the CDR3 is TGTGCCAGCAGTTTTCCGGGTAGTTCACGGCAGCCCCAGCATTTT. Its protein product is CASSFPGSSRQPQHF.